The T cell receptor (beta chain) under discussion was sequenced for a study of blood T cell repertoires in COVID-19. Study-wide background: T cells, B-cell-depleted T cells, or PBMCs provided the cDNA or gDNA that served as material.

The V gene lost 5 bases and the J gene lost 8 bases, with 13 bases spanning the gap. CDR3 length: 11 amino acids. Per the germline V gene, CDR1 is DFQATT and CDR2 is SNEGSKA (reference sequence). Enrollees, about 18 to 89 years old, lived in about two dozen US areas. In its sample, this clone was seen once. TCRdb's copy holds only in-frame clones and misses some; the assay was immunoSEQ multiplex PCR. The table records almost 250,000 clones, around 89% of them present only once. Sequenced input: PBMCs or T cells enriched from blood (not recorded which). This chain joins TRBV20-1 and TRBJ2-7, with a possible D match to TRBD2 (5 bases). The sequence derives from a woman aged 25 to 45 who had recovered from COVID-19. The CDR3 loop is CSAATSYQQYF. Here the CDR3 DNA reads TGCAGTGCTGCAACTAGTTACCAGCAGTACTTC.